A selection of T cell receptor beta chains follows, all from one sample in a study of cytomegalovirus exposure and HLA in healthy donors. TCRdb's table, derived via immunoSEQ multiplex PCR, lists solely in-frame clones and lacks some. The table has roughly 160,000 clones, 80% seen once. The sequencing sample was made of PBMCs. These TCRs come from a woman in her fifties or sixties in good health and CMV-seronegative. Each CDR3 is given with its conserved first and last residue. D genes are given only for firm matches. Some rows mark clone size as missing; the rest say once, few, many or name a class of expanded clone.

J	D	length	V	size	CDR3	DNA
TRBJ1-4	TRBD1	15	TRBV2	.	CASKMKTGGNEKLFF	TGTGCCAGCAAGATGAAGACAGGGGGAAATGAAAAACTGTTTTTT
TRBJ1-2	.	13	TRBV6-6	.	CASSRGADYGYTF	TGTGCCAGCAGTCGCGGTGCTGACTATGGCTACACCTTC
TRBJ2-5	.	16	TRBV19	.	CASSIRWEATGETQYF	TGTGCCAGTAGTATAAGATGGGAGGCCACTGGAGAGACCCAGTACTTC
TRBJ1-1	.	14	TRBV27	.	CASSLKGVRPEAFF	TGTGCCAGCAGTTTAAAAGGGGTGAGGCCTGAAGCTTTCTTT
TRBJ2-1	.	15	TRBV28	.	CASQRDFGPYNEQFF	TGTGCCAGCCAACGGGACTTCGGACCTTACAATGAGCAGTTCTTC
TRBJ2-3	TRBD2	16	TRBV5-1	once	CASSLAAGGQADTQYF	TGCGCCAGCAGCTTGGCTGCGGGGGGGCAAGCAGATACGCAGTATTTT
TRBJ2-2	TRBD2	12	TRBV5-1	.	CASSPGGGELFF	TGCGCCAGCAGCCCGGGAGGCGGGGAGCTGTTTTTT
TRBJ1-1	.	15	TRBV4-2	few	CASSQDRARGTEAFF	TGTGCCAGCAGCCAAGATCGCGCAAGGGGCACTGAAGCTTTCTTT
TRBJ2-7	TRBD1	17	TRBV7-9	.	CASSNPLRTGGSYEQYF	TGTGCCAGCAGCAACCCCCTACGGACAGGGGGTTCCTACGAGCAGTACTTC
TRBJ2-2	TRBD1	17	TRBV18	once	CASSPRGQAPITGELFF	TGTGCCAGCTCACCAAGGGGGCAGGCACCCATCACCGGGGAGCTGTTTTTT
TRBJ1-2	TRBD1	16	TRBV5-4	.	CASSPTRDRANYGYTF	TGTGCCAGCAGCCCCACCCGGGACAGAGCTAACTATGGCTACACCTTC
TRBJ2-3	TRBD2	14	TRBV6-4	few	CASSAGGDTDTQYF	TGTGCCAGCAGCGCTGGGGGGGACACAGATACGCAGTATTTT
TRBJ2-3	.	15	TRBV11-3	.	CASSLDGGRTDTQYF	TGTGCCAGCAGCTTAGATGGGGGCCGCACAGATACGCAGTATTTT
TRBJ2-1	TRBD1	15	TRBV7-8	.	CASSLYRDSYNEQFF	TGTGCCAGCAGCTTATACCGGGACAGCTACAATGAGCAGTTCTTC
TRBJ1-2	.	14	TRBV10-3	once	CAISPTDSVYGYTF	TGTGCCATCAGCCCCACCGACAGCGTATATGGCTACACCTTC
TRBJ1-1	.	11	TRBV20-1	.	CSAGTAAEAFF	TGCAGTGCAGGGACTGCCGCTGAAGCTTTCTTT
TRBJ1-2	TRBD1	16	TRBV29-1	.	CSVEGIQGVVNYGYTF	TGCAGCGTTGAAGGCATACAGGGGGTCGTCAACTATGGCTACACCTTC
TRBJ2-7	TRBD2	15	TRBV7-2	once	CASSRGLAGAGEQYF	TGTGCCAGCAGCCGTGGACTAGCGGGGGCCGGTGAGCAGTACTTC
TRBJ2-7	.	15	TRBV6-6	few	CASSYGATDSYEQYF	TGTGCCAGCAGTTACGGAGCCACGGACTCCTACGAGCAGTACTTC
TRBJ2-1	.	17	TRBV4-1	.	CASSRALGGSAYNEQFF	TGCGCCAGCAGCCGAGCCTTAGGGGGTAGCGCCTACAATGAGCAGTTCTTC
TRBJ2-3	.	14	TRBV2	.	CASSEELNTDTQYF	TGTGCCAGCAGTGAAGAGCTGAATACAGATACGCAGTATTTT
TRBJ2-3	.	14	TRBV4-3	few	CASSQGAGGGTQYF	TGCGCCAGCAGCCAAGGGGCAGGTGGAGGTACGCAGTATTTT
TRBJ1-1	.	16	TRBV19	.	CASSIVSRQTNTEAFF	TGTGCCAGTAGTATAGTTTCTAGGCAGACGAACACTGAAGCTTTCTTT
TRBJ1-2	.	16	TRBV5-5	.	CASSPNGRGNNYGYTF	TGTGCCAGCAGCCCTAACGGGAGGGGGAATAACTATGGCTACACCTTC
TRBJ1-1	TRBD1	12	TRBV6-5	.	CASQGAFTEAFF	TGTGCCAGCCAGGGGGCTTTCACTGAAGCTTTCTTT
TRBJ2-5	.	14	TRBV19	.	CASSFPGKGETQYF	TGTGCCAGTAGTTTCCCCGGGAAGGGAGAGACCCAGTACTTC
TRBJ2-6	.	15	TRBV10-1	.	CASSESSVGANVLTF	TGCGCCAGCAGTGAGTCCTCCGTTGGGGCCAACGTCCTGACTTTC
TRBJ2-7	TRBD1	15	TRBV6-5	.	CASRQTGVRDYEQYF	TGTGCCAGCAGACAGACAGGGGTGCGCGACTACGAGCAGTACTTC
TRBJ2-1	TRBD2	20	TRBV4-1	.	CASSRTPGLAGVPTYNEQFF	TGCGCCAGCAGCCGGACTCCGGGACTAGCGGGAGTTCCTACATACAATGAGCAGTTCTTC
TRBJ2-7	TRBD1	15	TRBV7-8	.	CASSSEDRASYEQYF	TGTGCCAGCAGTTCCGAGGACAGGGCCTCCTACGAGCAGTACTTC
TRBJ1-1	TRBD1	15	TRBV5-1	.	CASSLGGGPRTEAFF	TGCGCCAGCAGCTTGGGAGGGGGCCCGCGAACTGAAGCTTTCTTT
TRBJ2-1	TRBD2	15	TRBV14	.	CASSRGTSLRNEQFF	TGTGCCAGCAGCCGTGGGACTAGCCTACGCAATGAGCAGTTCTTC
TRBJ2-3	.	14	TRBV7-2	.	CASSLRGSTDTQYF	TGTGCCAGCAGCTTACGGGGGAGCACAGATACGCAGTATTTT
TRBJ2-6	.	20	TRBV10-2	once	CASRETLTQLFNSGANVLTF	TGCGCCAGTAGAGAAACACTAACCCAGCTTTTCAACTCTGGGGCCAACGTCCTGACTTTC
TRBJ2-7	.	14	TRBV7-6	.	CASSRGRGTYEQYF	TGTGCCAGCAGCAGGGGGCGCGGGACCTACGAGCAGTACTTC
TRBJ1-1	TRBD1	16	TRBV19	.	CASSILATGGKTEAFF	TGTGCCAGTAGTATCCTCGCGACAGGGGGCAAGACTGAAGCTTTCTTT
TRBJ1-1	.	15	TRBV6-1	.	CASSRQMGGGTEAFF	TGTGCCAGCAGCAGACAGATGGGGGGGGGCACTGAAGCTTTCTTT
TRBJ1-2	.	13	TRBV28	.	CASSFDKNYGYTF	TGTGCCAGCAGTTTCGACAAAAACTATGGCTACACCTTC
TRBJ2-7	TRBD1	15	TRBV9	.	CASSVKGADTNEQYF	TGTGCCAGCAGCGTAAAGGGGGCAGACACCAACGAGCAGTACTTC
TRBJ2-2	TRBD1	15	TRBV5-1	.	CASSSIQGFAGELFF	TGCGCCAGCAGCTCGATACAGGGGTTCGCCGGGGAGCTGTTTTTT
TRBJ2-1	TRBD2	18	TRBV19	.	CASSPRWGLAGGLDEQFF	TGTGCCAGTAGTCCCAGGTGGGGACTAGCGGGGGGGCTCGATGAGCAGTTCTTC